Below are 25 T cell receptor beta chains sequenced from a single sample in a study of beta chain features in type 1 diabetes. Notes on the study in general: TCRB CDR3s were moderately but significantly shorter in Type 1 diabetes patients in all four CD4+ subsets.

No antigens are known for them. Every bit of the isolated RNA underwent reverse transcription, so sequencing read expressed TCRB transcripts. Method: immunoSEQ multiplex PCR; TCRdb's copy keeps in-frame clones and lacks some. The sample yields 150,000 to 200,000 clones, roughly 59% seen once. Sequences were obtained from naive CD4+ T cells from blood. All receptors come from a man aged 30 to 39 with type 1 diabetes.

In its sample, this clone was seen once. The CDR3 bases are TGTGCCAGCAGCTTAGGATCCCGGGGGGCAACGCAGTATTTT. This codes for CASSLGSRGATQYF. The chain has TRBV7-9 and TRBJ2-3; a possible D gene is TRBD2 (7 bases). The V end was cut by 1 base, the J end by 9 bases, with 14 bases between. Germline V gene sequence: CDR1 SEHNR, CDR2 FQNEAQ (reference sequence). CDR3 length: 14 amino acids.

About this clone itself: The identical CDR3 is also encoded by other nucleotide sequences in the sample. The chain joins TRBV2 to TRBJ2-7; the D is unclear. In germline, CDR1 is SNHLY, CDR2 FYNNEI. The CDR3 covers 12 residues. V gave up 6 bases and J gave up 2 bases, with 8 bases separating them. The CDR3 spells CASSAAAYEQYF. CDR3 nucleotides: TGTGCCAGCAGCGCGGCAGCCTACGAGCAGTACTTC.

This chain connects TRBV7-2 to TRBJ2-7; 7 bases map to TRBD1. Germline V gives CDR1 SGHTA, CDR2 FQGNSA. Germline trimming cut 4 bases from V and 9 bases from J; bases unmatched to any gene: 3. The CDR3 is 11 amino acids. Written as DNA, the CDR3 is TGTGCCAGCAGCTCCACAGGGGTGCAGTACTTC. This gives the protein CASSSTGVQYF.

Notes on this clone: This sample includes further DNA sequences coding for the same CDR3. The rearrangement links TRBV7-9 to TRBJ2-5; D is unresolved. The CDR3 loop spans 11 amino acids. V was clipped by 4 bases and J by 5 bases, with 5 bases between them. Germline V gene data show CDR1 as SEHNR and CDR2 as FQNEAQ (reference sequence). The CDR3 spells CASSSGETQYF. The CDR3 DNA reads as TGTGCCAGCAGCTCGGGTGAGACCCAGTACTTC.

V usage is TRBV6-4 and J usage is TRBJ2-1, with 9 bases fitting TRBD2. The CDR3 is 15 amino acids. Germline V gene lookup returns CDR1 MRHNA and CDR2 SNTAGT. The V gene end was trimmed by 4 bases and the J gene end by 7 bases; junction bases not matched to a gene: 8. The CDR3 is CASSGGSGGSNEQFF. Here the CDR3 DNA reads TGTGCCAGCAGTGGCGGTAGCGGGGGCTCTAATGAGCAGTTCTTC.

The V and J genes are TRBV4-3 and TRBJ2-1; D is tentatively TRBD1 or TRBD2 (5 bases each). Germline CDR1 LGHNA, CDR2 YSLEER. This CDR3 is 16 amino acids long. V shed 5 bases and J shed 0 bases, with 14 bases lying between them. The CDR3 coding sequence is TGCGCCAGCAGCTTACCGGGACCCAGCTCCTACAATGAGCAGTTCTTC. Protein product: CASSLPGPSSYNEQFF.

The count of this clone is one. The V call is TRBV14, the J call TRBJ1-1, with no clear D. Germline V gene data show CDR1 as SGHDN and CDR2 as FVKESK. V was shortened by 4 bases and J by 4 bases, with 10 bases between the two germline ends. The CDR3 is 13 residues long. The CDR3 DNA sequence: TGTGCCAGCAGCCCCGACCTCGGCACTGAAGCTTTCTTT. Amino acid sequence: CASSPDLGTEAFF.

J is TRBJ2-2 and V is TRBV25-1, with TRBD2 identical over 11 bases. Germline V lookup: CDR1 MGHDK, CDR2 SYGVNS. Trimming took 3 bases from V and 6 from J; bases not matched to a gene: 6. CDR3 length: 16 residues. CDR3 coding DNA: TGTGCCAGCAGTGATAGCGGGGGGGCTCACCCCGGGGAGCTGTTTTTT. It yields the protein CASSDSGGAHPGELFF.

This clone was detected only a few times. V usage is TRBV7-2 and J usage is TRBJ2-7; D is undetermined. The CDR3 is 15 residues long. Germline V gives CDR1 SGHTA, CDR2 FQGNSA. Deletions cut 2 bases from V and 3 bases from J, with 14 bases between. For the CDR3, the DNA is TGTGCCAGCAGCTTAAGGCTCGAGCCGCACTACGAGCAGTACTTC. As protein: CASSLRLEPHYEQYF.

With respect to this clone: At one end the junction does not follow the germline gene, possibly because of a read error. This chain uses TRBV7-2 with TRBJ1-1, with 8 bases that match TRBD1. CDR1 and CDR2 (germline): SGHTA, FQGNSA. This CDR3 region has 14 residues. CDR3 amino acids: CASSSGQVNIEAFF. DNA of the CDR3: TGTGCCAGCAGCTCGGGACAGGTTAACATTGAAGCTTTCTTT.

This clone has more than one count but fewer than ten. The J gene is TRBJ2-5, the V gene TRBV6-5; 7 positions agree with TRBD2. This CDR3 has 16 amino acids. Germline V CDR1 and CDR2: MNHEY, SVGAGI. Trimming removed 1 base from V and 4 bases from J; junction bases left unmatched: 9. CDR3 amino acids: CASSYYAQAGIETQYF. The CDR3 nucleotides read TGTGCCAGCAGTTACTATGCTCAAGCGGGGATAGAGACCCAGTACTTC.

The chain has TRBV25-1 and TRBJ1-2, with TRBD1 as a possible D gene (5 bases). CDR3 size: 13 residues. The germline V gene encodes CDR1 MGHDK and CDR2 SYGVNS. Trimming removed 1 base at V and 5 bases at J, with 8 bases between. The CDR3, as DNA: TGTGCCAGCAGTGAATGGGGCAAGTATGGCTACACCTTC. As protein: CASSEWGKYGYTF.

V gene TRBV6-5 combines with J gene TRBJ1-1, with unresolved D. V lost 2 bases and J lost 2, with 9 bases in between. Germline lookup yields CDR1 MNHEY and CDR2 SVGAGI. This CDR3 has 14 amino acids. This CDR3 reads CASSYTSPNTEAFF. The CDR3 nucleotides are TGTGCCAGCAGTTACACGTCTCCAAACACTGAAGCTTTCTTT.

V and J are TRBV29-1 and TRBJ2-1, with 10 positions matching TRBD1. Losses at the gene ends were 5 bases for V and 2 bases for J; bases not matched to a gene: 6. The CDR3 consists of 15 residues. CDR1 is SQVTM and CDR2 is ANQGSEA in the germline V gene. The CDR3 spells CSVPRQGATYNEQFF. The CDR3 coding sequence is TGCAGCGTTCCGAGACAGGGGGCAACCTACAATGAGCAGTTCTTC.

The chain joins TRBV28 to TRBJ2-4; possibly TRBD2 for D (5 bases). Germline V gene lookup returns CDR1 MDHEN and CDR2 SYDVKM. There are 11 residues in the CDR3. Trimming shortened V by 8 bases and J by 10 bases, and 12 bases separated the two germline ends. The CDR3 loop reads CASEGREIQYF. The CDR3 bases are TGTGCCAGCGAGGGCAGAGAGATTCAGTACTTC.

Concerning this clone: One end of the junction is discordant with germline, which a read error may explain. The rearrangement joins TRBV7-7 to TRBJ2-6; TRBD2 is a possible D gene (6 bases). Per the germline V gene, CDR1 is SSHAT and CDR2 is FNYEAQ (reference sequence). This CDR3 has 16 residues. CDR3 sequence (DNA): TGTGCTAGCAGCCCCCAGGGCGGGGCTGGGGCCAACGTCCTGACTTTC. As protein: CASSPQGGAGANVLTF.

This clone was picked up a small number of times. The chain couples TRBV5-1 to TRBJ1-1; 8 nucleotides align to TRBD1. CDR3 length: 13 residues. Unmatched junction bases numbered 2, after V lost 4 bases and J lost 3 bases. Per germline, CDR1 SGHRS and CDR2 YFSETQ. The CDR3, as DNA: TGCGCCAGCAGCCCGGGACAGGACACTGAAGCTTTCTTT. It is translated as CASSPGQDTEAFF.

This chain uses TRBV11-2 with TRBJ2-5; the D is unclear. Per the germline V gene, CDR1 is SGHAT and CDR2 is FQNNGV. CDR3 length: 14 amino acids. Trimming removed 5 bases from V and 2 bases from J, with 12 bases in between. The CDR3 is CASSPLLGQETQYF. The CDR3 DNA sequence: TGTGCCAGCAGCCCGCTTTTGGGACAAGAGACCCAGTACTTC.

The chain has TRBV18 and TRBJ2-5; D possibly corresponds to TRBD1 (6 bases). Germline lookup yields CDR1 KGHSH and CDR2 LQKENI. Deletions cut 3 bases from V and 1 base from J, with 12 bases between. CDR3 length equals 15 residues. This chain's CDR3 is CASSPTGQFQETQYF. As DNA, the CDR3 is TGTGCCAGCTCACCGACGGGACAATTCCAAGAGACCCAGTACTTC.

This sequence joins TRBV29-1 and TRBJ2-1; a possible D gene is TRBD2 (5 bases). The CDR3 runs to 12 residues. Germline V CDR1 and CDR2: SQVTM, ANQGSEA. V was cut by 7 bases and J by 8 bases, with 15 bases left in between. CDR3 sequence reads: CSATERKDEQFF. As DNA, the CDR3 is TGCAGCGCTACAGAGCGGAAGGATGAGCAGTTCTTC.

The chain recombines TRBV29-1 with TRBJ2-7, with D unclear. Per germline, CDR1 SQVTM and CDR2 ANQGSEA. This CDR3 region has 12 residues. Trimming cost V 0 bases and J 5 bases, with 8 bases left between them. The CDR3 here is CSVEDVGHEQYF. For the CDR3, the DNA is TGCAGCGTTGAAGACGTGGGCCACGAGCAGTACTTC.

CDR3 sequence (DNA): TGTGCCAGCAGTTCTACGACAGGGGCAGATACGCAGTATTTT. This encodes CASSSTTGADTQYF. The chain has TRBV7-9 and TRBJ2-3; 8 nucleotides align to TRBD1. Losses at the gene ends were 6 bases for V and 4 bases for J; bases not matched to a gene: 6. CDR3 length: 14 amino acids. The V gene's germline CDR1 is SEHNR and CDR2 FQNEAQ (reference sequence). Full variable domain (remainder filled in from reference TRBV7-9 and TRBJ2-3): DTGVSQNPRHKITKRGQNVTFRCDPISEHNRLYWYRQTLGQGPEFLTYFQNEAQLEKSRLLSDRFSAERPKGSFSTLEIQRTEQGDSAMYLCASSSTTGADTQYFGPGTRLTVL.

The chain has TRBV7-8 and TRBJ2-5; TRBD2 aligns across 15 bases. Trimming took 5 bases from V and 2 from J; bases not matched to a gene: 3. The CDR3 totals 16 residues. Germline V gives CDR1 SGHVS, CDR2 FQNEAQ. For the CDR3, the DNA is TGTGCCAGCAGCCTGGGACTAGCGGGGGGACAAGAGACCCAGTACTTC. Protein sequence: CASSLGLAGGQETQYF.

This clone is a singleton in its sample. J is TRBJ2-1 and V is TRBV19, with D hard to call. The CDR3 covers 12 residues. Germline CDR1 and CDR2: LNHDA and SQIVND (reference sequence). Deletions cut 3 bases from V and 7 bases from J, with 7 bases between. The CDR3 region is CASSIVGNEQFF. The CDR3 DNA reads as TGTGCCAGTAGTATTGTGGGGAATGAGCAGTTCTTC. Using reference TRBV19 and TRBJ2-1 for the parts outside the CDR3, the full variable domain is DGGITQSPKYLFRKEGQNVTLSCEQNLNHDAMYWYRQDPGQGLRLIYYSQIVNDFQKGDIAEGYSVSREKKESFPLTVTSAQKNPTAFYLCASSIVGNEQFFGPGTRLTVL.

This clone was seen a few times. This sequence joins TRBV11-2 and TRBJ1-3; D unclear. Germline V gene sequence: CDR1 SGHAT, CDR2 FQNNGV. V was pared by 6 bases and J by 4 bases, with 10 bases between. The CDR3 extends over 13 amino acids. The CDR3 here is CASSSGLGNTIYF. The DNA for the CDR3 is TGTGCCAGCAGTTCTGGGCTGGGAAACACCATATATTTT.